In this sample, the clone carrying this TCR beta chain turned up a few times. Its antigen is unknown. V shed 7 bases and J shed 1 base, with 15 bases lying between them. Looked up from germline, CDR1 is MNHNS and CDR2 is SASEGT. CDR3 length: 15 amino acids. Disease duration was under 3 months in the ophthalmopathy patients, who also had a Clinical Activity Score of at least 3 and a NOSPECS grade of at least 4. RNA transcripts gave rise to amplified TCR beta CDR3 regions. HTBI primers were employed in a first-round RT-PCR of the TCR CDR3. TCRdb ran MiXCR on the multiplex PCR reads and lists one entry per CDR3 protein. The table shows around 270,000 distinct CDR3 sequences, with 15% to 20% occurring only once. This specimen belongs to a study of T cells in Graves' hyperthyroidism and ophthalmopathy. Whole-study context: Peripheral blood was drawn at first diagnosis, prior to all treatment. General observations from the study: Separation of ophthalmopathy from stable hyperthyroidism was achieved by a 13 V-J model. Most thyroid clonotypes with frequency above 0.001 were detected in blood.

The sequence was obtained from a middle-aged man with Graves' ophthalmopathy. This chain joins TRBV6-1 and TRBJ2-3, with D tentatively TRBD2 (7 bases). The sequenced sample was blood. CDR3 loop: CASNAGGGRTDTQYF. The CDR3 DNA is TGTGCCAGCAACGCCGGCGGGGGCCGCACAGATACGCAGTATTTT.